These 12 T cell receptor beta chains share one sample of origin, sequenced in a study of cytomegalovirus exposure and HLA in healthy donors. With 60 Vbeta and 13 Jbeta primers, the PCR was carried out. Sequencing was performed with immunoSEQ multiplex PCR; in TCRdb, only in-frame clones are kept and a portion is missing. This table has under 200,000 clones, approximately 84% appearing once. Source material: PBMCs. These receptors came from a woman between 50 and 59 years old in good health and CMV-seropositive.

Here the CDR3 reads CAWSVGLGETYEQYF. Here the CDR3 DNA reads TGTGCCTGGAGTGTTGGTCTAGGGGAAACCTACGAGCAGTACTTC. This chain uses TRBV30 with TRBJ2-5, with TRBD1 as a possible D gene (5 bases). The end of the DNA aligns better with TRBJ2-7, so the J call may be wrong. CDR1 is GTSNPN, CDR2 SVGIG, per germline (reference sequence). CDR3 length: 15 amino acids.

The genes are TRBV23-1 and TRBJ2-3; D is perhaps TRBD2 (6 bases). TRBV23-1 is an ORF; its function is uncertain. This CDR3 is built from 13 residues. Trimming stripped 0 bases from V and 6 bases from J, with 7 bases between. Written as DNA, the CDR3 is TGCGCCAGCAGTCAATCGCGGGGTGATACGCAGTATTTT. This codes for CASSQSRGDTQYF.

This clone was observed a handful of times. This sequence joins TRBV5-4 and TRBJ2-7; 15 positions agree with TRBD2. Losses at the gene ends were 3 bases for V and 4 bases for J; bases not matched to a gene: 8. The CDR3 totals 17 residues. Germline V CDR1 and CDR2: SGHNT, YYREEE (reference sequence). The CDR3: CASSSGLAGGRGYEQYF. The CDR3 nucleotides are TGTGCCAGCAGCTCTGGACTAGCGGGAGGGAGGGGGTACGAGCAGTACTTC.

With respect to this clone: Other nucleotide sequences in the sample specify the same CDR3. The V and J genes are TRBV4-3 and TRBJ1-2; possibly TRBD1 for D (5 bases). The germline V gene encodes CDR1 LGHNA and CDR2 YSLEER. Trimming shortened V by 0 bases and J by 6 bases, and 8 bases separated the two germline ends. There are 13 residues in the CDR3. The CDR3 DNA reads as TGCGCCAGCAGCCAAGATTTAGGGGATGGCTACACCTTC. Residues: CASSQDLGDGYTF.

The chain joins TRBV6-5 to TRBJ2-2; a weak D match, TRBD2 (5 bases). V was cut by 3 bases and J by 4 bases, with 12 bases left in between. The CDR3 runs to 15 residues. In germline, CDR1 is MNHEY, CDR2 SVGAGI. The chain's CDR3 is CASSYKTTLTGELFF. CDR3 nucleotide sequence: TGTGCCAGCAGTTATAAGACTACTCTCACCGGGGAGCTGTTTTTT.

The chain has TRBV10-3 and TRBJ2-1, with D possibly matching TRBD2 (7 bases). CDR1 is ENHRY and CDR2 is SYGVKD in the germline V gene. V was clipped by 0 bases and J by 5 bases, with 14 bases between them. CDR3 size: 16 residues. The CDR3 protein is CAISESRGGDHNEQFF. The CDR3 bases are TGTGCCATCAGTGAGTCGAGGGGGGGGGACCACAATGAGCAGTTCTTC.

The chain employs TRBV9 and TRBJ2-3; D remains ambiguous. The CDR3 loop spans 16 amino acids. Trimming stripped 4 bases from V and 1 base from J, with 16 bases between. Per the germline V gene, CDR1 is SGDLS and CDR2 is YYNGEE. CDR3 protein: CASSLFSELGTDTQYF. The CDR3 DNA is TGTGCCAGCAGCCTTTTCTCGGAGCTGGGCACAGATACGCAGTATTTT.

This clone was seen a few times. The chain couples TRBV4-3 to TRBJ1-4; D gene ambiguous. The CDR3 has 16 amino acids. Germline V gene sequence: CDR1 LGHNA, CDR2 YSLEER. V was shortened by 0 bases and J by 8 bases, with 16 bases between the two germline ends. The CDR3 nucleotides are TGCGCCAGCAGCCAAGATCCGGGCCCGGGGAGAGAAAAACTGTTTTTT. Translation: CASSQDPGPGREKLFF.

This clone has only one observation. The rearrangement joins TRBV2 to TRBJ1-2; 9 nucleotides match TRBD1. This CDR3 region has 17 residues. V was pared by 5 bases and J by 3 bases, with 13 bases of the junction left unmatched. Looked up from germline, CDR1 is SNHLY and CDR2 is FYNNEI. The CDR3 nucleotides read TGTGCCAGCAGTTTTTCCCTACAGGGGGCCCTCCACTATGGCTACACCTTC. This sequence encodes CASSFSLQGALHYGYTF. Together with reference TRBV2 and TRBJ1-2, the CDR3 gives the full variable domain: EPEVTQTPSHQVTQMGQEVILRCVPISNHLYFYWYRQILGQKVEFLVSFYNNEISEKSEIFDDQFSVERPDGSNFTLKIRSTKLEDSAMYFCASSFSLQGALHYGYTFGSGTRLTVV.

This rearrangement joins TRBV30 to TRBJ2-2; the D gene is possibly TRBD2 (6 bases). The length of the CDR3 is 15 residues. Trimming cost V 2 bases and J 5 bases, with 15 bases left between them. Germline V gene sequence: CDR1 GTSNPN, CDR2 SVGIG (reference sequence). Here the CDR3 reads CAWSPRGSVTGELFF. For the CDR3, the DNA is TGTGCCTGGAGTCCCCGGGGGAGCGTAACCGGGGAGCTGTTTTTT.

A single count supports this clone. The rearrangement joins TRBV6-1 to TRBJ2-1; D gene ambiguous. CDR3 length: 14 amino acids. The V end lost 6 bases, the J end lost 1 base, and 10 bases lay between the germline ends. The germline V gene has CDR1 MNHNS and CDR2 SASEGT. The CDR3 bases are TGTGCCAGCAGCAGCCGAGGTTCCTACAATGAGCAGTTCTTC. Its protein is CASSSRGSYNEQFF.

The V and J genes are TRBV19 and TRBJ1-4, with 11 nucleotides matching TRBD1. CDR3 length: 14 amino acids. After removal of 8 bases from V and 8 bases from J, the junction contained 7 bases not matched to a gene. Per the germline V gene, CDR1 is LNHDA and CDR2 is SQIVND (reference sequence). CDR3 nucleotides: TGTGCCAGTCTGGACAGGGGGCGCGAGGAAAAACTGTTTTTT. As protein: CASLDRGREEKLFF.